This T cell receptor beta chain was captured in a study of regulatory T cells in long-lasting Graves disease. Time point specified: newly diagnosed GD, antithyroid drugs for less than 3 months. Making the TCR library involved RNA that had been extracted from PBMCs. Libraries of TCR beta came from iRepertoire HTBI primers plus Arm-PCR of CDR3 regions. TCRdb used MiXCR to reprocess the multiplex PCR reads, holding one entry per CDR3 protein. The sample carries approximately 540,000 distinct CDR3 sequences, more than 10% recorded once. Whole-study findings and limits: Relative to newly diagnosed Graves' patients, persistent ones had lower TCR diversity.

This clonotype was seen at least ten times. Its antigen is unknown. The same sample was also used in a study of T cells in Graves' hyperthyroidism and ophthalmopathy. That report adds: Diagnosing involved the use of clinical symptoms, serum thyroxine and TRAb, thyroid ultrasound and orbital computed tomography. Among thyroid clonotypes expanded above 0.001, most also appeared in blood.

The sequence was collected from a woman aged 30 to 39 with Graves disease. The material was peripheral blood mononuclear cells (PBMCs), obtained at new diagnosis, from a patient treated with antithyroid drugs.

The DNA of the CDR3 is TGTGCCAGCAGCCACGCGCTAGCGGAATCTAGCACAGATACGCAGTATTTT. It specifies CASSHALAESSTDTQYF. This sequence joins TRBV9 and TRBJ2-3; 7 bases are shared with TRBD2. Germline-derived CDR1 and CDR2 are SGDLS and YYNGEE. The CDR3 consists of 17 residues. J lost 0 bases, V lost 4 bases, and 11 bases had no gene match.